These 25 T cell receptor beta chains were all obtained from the same sample, sequenced in a study of cytomegalovirus exposure and HLA in healthy donors. Primers included in the PCR were 60 Vbeta and 13 Jbeta primers. The assay was immunoSEQ multiplex PCR, and TCRdb's table has in-frame clones only and misses some. There are some 150,000 clones in the sample; approximately 79% occur only once, and just under 6.5% lies in the top ten. Source material: PBMCs. Receptors were obtained from a man aged 50 to 59 in good health and CMV-seropositive.

The V gene is TRBV14, the J gene TRBJ1-1; weak D call: TRBD1 (5 bases). CDR1 SGHDN and CDR2 FVKESK come from the germline V gene. The germline V and J ends were trimmed by 7 bases and 3 bases, with 12 bases remaining between them. The CDR3 has 13 residues. Here the CDR3 DNA reads TGTGCCAGCAACCAGGGCCAGTACACTGAAGCTTTCTTT. Protein: CASNQGQYTEAFF.

J is TRBJ2-5 and V is TRBV7-9; 8 bases are shared with TRBD1. CDR3 length: 14 residues. The germline gives CDR1 SEHNR, CDR2 FQNEAQ (reference sequence). Trimming removed 6 bases from V and 2 bases from J; junction bases left unmatched: 5. DNA for the CDR3: TGTGCCAGCAGGGCAGGGGGCTTTCAAGAGACCCAGTACTTC. It specifies CASRAGGFQETQYF.

The chain couples TRBV5-1 to TRBJ2-3, with 9 bases fitting TRBD2. V was clipped by 0 bases and J by 5 bases; unmatched bases: 10. CDR3 length: 17 residues. Germline V gene sequence: CDR1 SGHRS, CDR2 YFSETQ. CDR3 loop: CASSLAASGAMGDTQYF. CDR3 coding DNA: TGCGCCAGCAGCTTGGCCGCTAGCGGGGCCATGGGAGATACGCAGTATTTT.

This clone came up a few times. The V gene is TRBV5-1, the J gene TRBJ2-7, with 13 positions matching TRBD2. With 2 bases clipped from V and 7 bases from J, the junction kept 6 bases outside the gene matches. The CDR3 consists of 15 residues. The germline gives CDR1 SGHRS, CDR2 YFSETQ. The CDR3 sequence: CASSFRTSGSGEQYF. The CDR3, as DNA: TGCGCCAGCAGCTTCCGGACTAGCGGGAGCGGGGAGCAGTACTTC.

This chain uses TRBV28 with TRBJ2-7; D gene uncertain. The V and J ends lost 3 bases and 1 base respectively, with 10 bases between them. The CDR3 is made up of 14 amino acids. Germline loops: CDR1 MDHEN, CDR2 SYDVKM. For the CDR3, the DNA is TGTGCCAGCAGTTTCCCCCCGCAGTCCTACGAGCAGTACTTC. Its translation is CASSFPPQSYEQYF.

The chain is built from TRBV5-1 and TRBJ1-1; 10 bases are a match to TRBD1. With V trimmed by 5 bases and J by 4 bases, 8 bases remained unmatched. The CDR3 length is 15 residues. Per the germline V gene, CDR1 is SGHRS and CDR2 is YFSETQ. CDR3 loop: CASRRQGAPGTEAFF. CDR3 nucleotide sequence: TGCGCCAGCAGGAGACAGGGGGCGCCGGGCACTGAAGCTTTCTTT.

The rearrangement uses TRBV5-1 and TRBJ1-2; 8 bases are shared with TRBD1. Germline lookup yields CDR1 SGHRS and CDR2 YFSETQ. Trimming took 4 bases from V and 8 from J; bases not matched to a gene: 10. CDR3 length equals 14 residues. The CDR3 nucleotides are TGCGCCAGCAGCACTTCGACAGGGGTCAGCGGCTACACCTTC. Residues: CASSTSTGVSGYTF.

The V call is TRBV4-2, the J call TRBJ2-2; D is possibly TRBD2 (6 bases). The length of the CDR3 is 18 residues. V lost 5 bases and J lost 5, with 24 bases in between. Looked up from germline, CDR1 is LGHNA and CDR2 is YNFKEQ. CDR3 coding DNA: TGTGCCAGCAGCAAAGTCCGAATCGGACGGAGGGCGACCGGGGAGCTGTTTTTT. This translates into CASSKVRIGRRATGELFF.

The chain uses TRBV5-1 and TRBJ2-5; D is ambiguous. Looked up from germline, CDR1 is SGHRS and CDR2 is YFSETQ. The CDR3 is 13 residues long. The V and J ends lost 3 bases and 4 bases respectively, with 10 bases between them. The CDR3 loop reads CASSSEDGETQYF. CDR3 bases: TGCGCCAGCAGCTCTGAGGATGGAGAGACCCAGTACTTC. Filled out from reference TRBV5-1 and TRBJ2-5, the complete variable domain reads KAGVTQTPRYLIKTRGQQVTLSCSPISGHRSVSWYQQTPGQGLQFLFEYFSETQRNKGNFPGRFSGRQFSNSRSEMNVSTLELGDSALYLCASSSEDGETQYFGPGTRLLVL.

This chain joins TRBV7-9 and TRBJ1-3, with D tentatively TRBD1 (6 bases). Germline CDR1 is SEHNR and CDR2 is FQNEAQ (reference sequence). The V and J ends lost 6 bases and 9 bases respectively, with 18 bases between them. This CDR3 is 14 amino acids long. CDR3 protein: CASSFPQQGSTIYF. The CDR3 nucleotides are TGTGCCAGCAGTTTCCCCCAGCAGGGGAGCACCATATATTTT.

J is TRBJ1-2 and V is TRBV27; D gene uncertain. V was cut by 2 bases and J by 5 bases, with 21 bases left in between. The germline V gene encodes CDR1 MNHEY and CDR2 SMNVEV (reference sequence). This CDR3 contains 17 residues. The CDR3 sequence is CASSLRFRDSELYGYTF. The CDR3 bases are TGTGCCAGCAGTTTAAGATTCCGAGACTCAGAACTATATGGCTACACCTTC.

This rearrangement joins TRBV7-2 to TRBJ2-3; 9 nucleotides align to TRBD2. The ends lost 3 bases at V and 4 bases at J; junction bases unmatched: 5. The CDR3 has 15 residues. The germline CDR1 and CDR2 sequences are SGHTA and FQGNSA. CDR3 region: CASSFVAGVPDTQYF. CDR3 DNA sequence: TGTGCCAGCAGCTTTGTAGCGGGAGTACCAGATACGCAGTATTTT.

This clone was counted only a few times. Here the CDR3 reads CAWSPLGGGNQPQHF. The DNA of the CDR3 is TGTGCCTGGAGCCCTCTCGGGGGGGGCAATCAGCCCCAGCATTTT. The gene calls are TRBV30 and TRBJ1-5, with a weak D call TRBD1 (5 bases). The germline gives CDR1 GTSNPN, CDR2 SVGIG (reference sequence). This CDR3 has 15 amino acids. The ends were cut back, 3 bases at V and 2 bases at J, with 14 bases in the middle.

V and J are TRBV10-1 and TRBJ2-1, with D possibly being TRBD2 (6 bases). CDR1 and CDR2 from the germline V gene are WNHNN and SYGVQD (reference sequence). The CDR3 spans 16 residues. V dropped 0 bases and J dropped 0 bases, with 9 bases sitting between them. CDR3: CASSESGGSSYNEQFF. CDR3 DNA sequence: TGCGCCAGCAGTGAGTCGGGGGGATCCTCCTACAATGAGCAGTTCTTC.

The chain combines TRBV6-6 with TRBJ2-3; possibly TRBD2 for D (5 bases). Germline lookup yields CDR1 MNHNY and CDR2 SVGAGI (reference sequence). The CDR3 runs to 14 residues. The V and J ends lost 3 bases and 4 bases respectively, with 11 bases between them. CDR3: CASSYRGSPDTQYF. The CDR3 DNA reads TGTGCCAGCAGTTATCGGGGATCCCCAGATACGCAGTATTTT.

This chain links TRBV9 with TRBJ2-2, with D possibly TRBD2 on 5 matching bases. CDR1 and CDR2 (germline): SGDLS, YYNGEE. Trimming took 0 bases from V and 4 from J, leaving 10 bases between them. This CDR3 comprises 15 residues. The CDR3 DNA is TGTGCCAGCAGCGTAGAGGGCGGAGGCACCGGGGAGCTGTTTTTT. It specifies CASSVEGGGTGELFF.

This clone was counted only a few times. The chain couples TRBV19 to TRBJ1-2, with 7 bases matching TRBD1. The trim removed 5 bases at V and 2 bases at J, leaving 8 bases unmatched. CDR3 size: 15 residues. Germline CDR1 and CDR2: LNHDA and SQIVND (reference sequence). This chain's CDR3 is CASSVRQGLNYGYTF. The DNA of the CDR3 is TGTGCCAGTAGTGTCCGACAGGGTCTAAACTATGGCTACACCTTC.

This clone was found once. The V and J genes are TRBV15 and TRBJ1-1, with a possible D match to TRBD1 (5 bases). The V and J ends lost 5 bases and 4 bases respectively, with 14 bases between them. There are 14 residues in the CDR3. Germline V CDR1 and CDR2: LNHNV, YYDKDF (reference sequence). CDR3: CATSSHVGGTEAFF. The CDR3 nucleotides are TGTGCCACCAGCTCCCACGTGGGGGGCACTGAAGCTTTCTTT.

The DNA of the CDR3 is TGTGCCAGCAGCTTAGGAGGGTTCGACACCGGGGAGCTGTTTTTT. It is translated as CASSLGGFDTGELFF. The gene calls are TRBV11-3 and TRBJ2-2; a weak D match, TRBD2 (5 bases). This CDR3 comprises 15 residues. Germline assignment: CDR1 SGHNT and CDR2 YENEEA. Trimming took off 1 base at V and 3 bases at J, with 9 bases between the two ends.

The chain uses TRBV6-1 and TRBJ1-2; 9 nucleotides agree with TRBD1. The ends lost 0 bases at V and 13 bases at J; junction bases unmatched: 9. The CDR3 loop spans 14 amino acids. The V gene's germline CDR1 is MNHNS and CDR2 SASEGT. CDR3 region: CASSEAGTGRISTF. The CDR3 DNA sequence: TGTGCCAGCAGTGAAGCGGGGACAGGGCGAATCTCCACCTTC.

The gene calls are TRBV6-6 and TRBJ2-7; weak D call: TRBD2 (6 bases). Germline CDR1 is MNHNY and CDR2 is SVGAGI (reference sequence). V was pared by 6 bases and J by 5 bases, with 23 bases between. The CDR3 consists of 16 residues. CDR3 nucleotide sequence: TGTGCCAGCAGCCAGCTAAGGGACGGAGGGACCCACGAGCAGTACTTC. It translates to CASSQLRDGGTHEQYF.

The chain joins TRBV5-1 to TRBJ2-7; 7 bases map to TRBD2. This CDR3 is built from 15 residues. CDR1 and CDR2 from the germline V gene are SGHRS and YFSETQ. J gave up 0 bases and V 2 bases, and 5 bases lay outside the gene matches. The CDR3 DNA sequence: TGCGCCAGCAGCTTTAGCGGGTCCCCCTCCTACGAGCAGTACTTC. Translation gives CASSFSGSPSYEQYF.

This sequence joins TRBV11-3 and TRBJ2-3, with a weak D call TRBD2 (6 bases). V was shortened by 0 bases and J by 2 bases, with 9 bases between the two germline ends. Germline V gene lookup returns CDR1 SGHNT and CDR2 YENEEA. The CDR3 spans 15 residues. The CDR3 loop is CASSLEGGDTDTQYF. In nucleotides, the CDR3 is TGTGCCAGCAGCTTAGAAGGCGGGGACACAGATACGCAGTATTTT.

The genes are TRBV5-6 and TRBJ1-2; 8 bases align to TRBD1. The CDR3 contains 15 residues. The germline CDR1 and CDR2 sequences are SGHDT and YYEEEE. V was clipped by 4 bases and J by 4 bases; unmatched bases: 9. The CDR3 sequence: CASSLFRGHAYGYTF. The DNA of the CDR3 is TGTGCCAGCAGCCTATTCAGGGGGCATGCCTATGGCTACACCTTC. Supplemented by reference TRBV5-6 and TRBJ1-2, the full variable domain reads DAGVTQSPTHLIKTRGQQVTLRCSPKSGHDTVSWYQQALGQGPQFIFQYYEEEERQRGNFPDRFSGHQFPNYSSELNVNALLLGDSALYLCASSLFRGHAYGYTFGSGTRLTVV.

The J gene is TRBJ2-7, the V gene TRBV7-2; D is undetermined. Trimming took 4 bases from V and 4 from J, leaving 14 bases between them. This CDR3 is built from 14 residues. Germline V lookup: CDR1 SGHTA, CDR2 FQGNSA. As DNA, the CDR3 is TGTGCCAGCAGCTCCACAAATAACCCTTACGAGCAGTACTTC. As protein: CASSSTNNPYEQYF.